This T cell receptor (beta chain) was recovered during a study of cytomegalovirus exposure and HLA in healthy donors. At the level of the study: Genetic ancestry analysis placed around four fifths of the 400 or so donors that were genotyped in the Caucasian-associated cluster.

Whole-study results and caveats: Most CMV-associated TCR beta chains appeared HLA-restricted in a later analysis. In a later analysis, TCR beta V- and J-gene trimming showed a link to a missense DCLRE1C variant. It was reportedly the case that the classifier diagnosed cytomegalovirus status with high specificity and sensitivity.

Germline lookup yields CDR1 MRHNA and CDR2 SNTAGT. Between the trimmed V and J ends, which lost 0 bases and 3 bases, there was a span of 6 bases. CDR3 length: 14 amino acids. About this clone: Its matching antigen is unknown. Within the sample, other DNA sequences also encode this same CDR3.

PCR used 60 Vbeta primers and 13 Jbeta primers. The data were produced by immunoSEQ multiplex PCR, yet TCRdb's version contains in-frame clones alone and is incomplete. The sample holds around 140,000 clones; about 73% are singletons and the top ten take about 2%. Sequencing input: PBMCs. The genes are TRBV6-4 and TRBJ2-1; D uncertain. The sequence derives from a woman between 55 and 75 years old in good health and CMV-seropositive. CDR3 DNA sequence: TGTGCCAGCAGTGACTCTGGGCTCTACAATGAGCAGTTCTTC. Translation: CASSDSGLYNEQFF.